This TCR beta chain was observed in a study of shared clonotypes between healthy human individuals. On the study more broadly: Three plates were used per donor for CD4 naive, three for CD4 memory, two for CD8 naive and one for CD8 memory. Findings of the study overall: The study generally estimated greater richness for naive than memory subsets. Expectations were that clonotype sharing among donors would be affected by sequencing depth.

Clones were read by immunoSEQ multiplex PCR, and TCRdb kept only the in-frame ones, dropping some. The sample contains under 750,000 clones, 55% to 75% of which appear only once. Points on this clone: Its antigen is currently unknown.

The CDR3 is made up of 14 amino acids. V shed 1 base and J shed 7 bases, with 11 bases lying between them. Germline CDR1 and CDR2: MGHRA and YSYEKL. CD45RA+ naive and CD45RA-negative memory subsets were separated from CD4+ cells. V and J are TRBV4-1 and TRBJ1-5; D possibly corresponds to TRBD1 (5 bases). Specimen: memory CD4+ T cells sorted from blood. The subset: CD45RA-negative fraction. The sequence was collected from a woman aged 25 to 39 in good health. CDR3 amino acids: CASSQGTNKQPQHF. The CDR3 DNA reads TGCGCCAGCAGCCAAGGGACAAACAAACAGCCCCAGCATTTT.